These 24 T cell receptor beta chains were all obtained from the same sample, sequenced in a study of CD8 T cells in Susac syndrome. cDNA came from about 0.51 to 1 ug RNA primed by random hexamers. TCRdb used MiXCR to reprocess the immunoSEQ multiplex PCR reads, holding one entry per CDR3 protein. The data show tens of thousands of distinct CDR3 sequences, more than 80% seen once. Sequences were obtained from CD8+ T cells from PBMCs. The receptors stem from a human donor in good health.

The rearrangement uses TRBV2 and TRBJ2-5, with D perhaps matching TRBD1 (7 bases). Trimming took off 8 bases at V and 4 bases at J, with 17 bases between the two ends. Germline assignment: CDR1 SNHLY and CDR2 FYNNEI. The CDR3 is 14 residues long. CDR3 sequence (DNA): TGTGCCAGCGGAGGAGGGGGCGCGTTAGAGACCCAGTACTTC. Its translation is CASGGGGALETQYF. Filled out from reference TRBV2 and TRBJ2-5, the complete variable domain reads EPEVTQTPSHQVTQMGQEVILRCVPISNHLYFYWYRQILGQKVEFLVSFYNNEISEKSEIFDDQFSVERPDGSNFTLKIRSTKLEDSAMYFCASGGGGALETQYFGPGTRLLVL.

The gene calls are TRBV13 and TRBJ1-4, with D perhaps TRBD1 (6 bases). The length of the CDR3 is 14 residues. V was trimmed by 3 bases and J by 4 bases, leaving 9 bases between them. Germline loops: CDR1 PRHDT, CDR2 FYEKMQ (reference sequence). CDR3 nucleotide sequence: TGTGCCAGCAGCTTTGACAGGATTAATGAAAAACTGTTTTTT. It codes for CASSFDRINEKLFF. The full variable domain, its missing parts supplied by reference TRBV13 and TRBJ1-4, is AAGVIQSPRHLIKEKRETATLKCYPIPRHDTVYWYQQGPGQDPQFLISFYEKMQSDKGSIPDRFSAQQFSDYHSELNMSSLELGDSALYFCASSFDRINEKLFFGSGTQLSVL.

The rearrangement joins TRBV10-3 to TRBJ2-1, with 8 bases aligning to TRBD2. Per the germline V gene, CDR1 is ENHRY and CDR2 is SYGVKD. With V trimmed by 5 bases and J by 6 bases, 12 bases remained unmatched. The length of the CDR3 is 16 residues. In DNA, the CDR3 is TGTGCCATCAGTACTACGGGGGGGGACACCTTCAATGAGCAGTTCTTC. Its protein is CAISTTGGDTFNEQFF.

The V call is TRBV2, the J call TRBJ2-5, with 9 bases fitting TRBD1. Looked up from germline, CDR1 is SNHLY and CDR2 is FYNNEI. V lost 6 bases and J lost 1; bases outside the gene matches: 9. The CDR3 loop spans 16 amino acids. The CDR3 protein is CASRDWTGAFQETQYF. In DNA form, the CDR3 reads TGTGCCAGCAGAGACTGGACAGGGGCCTTCCAAGAGACCCAGTACTTC.

This rearrangement joins TRBV5-1 to TRBJ1-2; 7 bases are shared with TRBD1. This CDR3 is 14 amino acids long. V was pared by 0 bases and J by 4 bases, with 3 bases of the junction left unmatched. Germline lookup yields CDR1 SGHRS and CDR2 YFSETQ. The CDR3 reads CASSLGHRGYGYTF. The CDR3 nucleotides are TGCGCCAGCAGCTTGGGACACAGGGGCTATGGCTACACCTTC.

The V call is TRBV7-3, the J call TRBJ2-2; D not resolved. The V gene lost 3 bases and the J gene lost 6 bases, with 8 bases spanning the gap. Germline CDR1 is SGHTA and CDR2 is FQGTGA. CDR3 length: 13 residues. The CDR3 DNA reads as TGTGCCAGCAGCTTGGGTCACGCCGGGGAGCTGTTTTTT. Its translation: CASSLGHAGELFF.

The gene calls are TRBV27 and TRBJ2-5, with D maybe TRBD1 (7 bases). The ends were cut back, 3 bases at V and 4 bases at J, with 18 bases in the middle. Looked up from germline, CDR1 is MNHEY and CDR2 is SMNVEV (reference sequence). The CDR3 spans 16 residues. CDR3 loop: CASSFGRGEIGETQYF. DNA for the CDR3: TGTGCCAGCAGTTTTGGCAGGGGGGAAATAGGAGAGACCCAGTACTTC.

This clonotype was picked up one time. The chain uses TRBV28 and TRBJ1-2; perhaps TRBD1 as D (6 bases). The CDR3 is 14 residues long. Deletions cut 4 bases from V and 1 base from J, with 10 bases between. Per the germline V gene, CDR1 is MDHEN and CDR2 is SYDVKM. In DNA, the CDR3 is TGTGCCAGCAGTTGGACAGAAATTAACTATGGCTACACCTTC. Its translation is CASSWTEINYGYTF.

The rearrangement links TRBV7-9 to TRBJ1-1; D call uncertain. V shed 3 bases and J shed 1 base, with 12 bases lying between them. CDR3 length equals 15 residues. The germline V gene encodes CDR1 SEHNR and CDR2 FQNEAQ (reference sequence). The CDR3 loop is CASSFRVGRNTEAFF. The CDR3 DNA sequence: TGTGCCAGCAGCTTTCGAGTCGGCAGGAACACTGAAGCTTTCTTT.

V usage is TRBV4-1 and J usage is TRBJ2-7, with a tentative D call TRBD1 (6 bases). Germline CDR1 reads MGHRA; CDR2 reads YSYEKL. CDR3 length: 13 residues. V was clipped by 6 bases and J by 2 bases, with 11 bases between them. In nucleotides, the CDR3 is TGCGCCAGCAGTTTTGACAGGACCTACGAGCAGTACTTC. The encoded protein is CASSFDRTYEQYF.

The rearrangement links TRBV12-3 or TRBV12-4 to TRBJ2-7; D possibly matches TRBD1 or TRBD2 (5 bases each). V was shortened by 1 base and J by 0 bases, with 10 bases between the two germline ends. The CDR3 is 15 amino acids. CDR3 DNA sequence: TGTGCCAGCAGTTTAGGGGCAGGGAGCTCCTACGAGCAGTACTTC. This encodes CASSLGAGSSYEQYF.

CDR3: CASSVDRSHEQYF. The CDR3 DNA reads as TGTGCCAGCAGCGTAGATAGATCGCACGAGCAGTACTTC. The chain employs TRBV9 and TRBJ2-7; D unclear. Germline-derived CDR1 and CDR2 are SGDLS and YYNGEE. The CDR3 runs 13 residues. V shed 0 bases and J shed 5 bases, with 9 bases lying between them.

V usage is TRBV25-1 and J usage is TRBJ2-5; D is unclear. This CDR3 comprises 12 residues. CDR1 is MGHDK, CDR2 SYGVNS, per germline. V lost 8 bases and J lost 3, with 10 bases in between. The CDR3 DNA reads as TGTGCCAGCGGAATTATCGAAGAGACCCAGTACTTC. It is translated as CASGIIEETQYF. The whole variable domain, remainder taken from reference TRBV25-1 and TRBJ2-5, is EADIYQTPRYLVIGTGKKITLECSQTMGHDKMYWYQQDPGMELHLIHYSYGVNSTEKGDLSSESTVSRIRTEHFPLTLESARPSHTSQYLCASGIIEETQYFGPGTRLLVL.

V is TRBV13 and J is TRBJ1-1; 9 positions agree with TRBD1. J lost 1 base, V lost 6 bases, and 9 bases had no gene match. Germline CDR1 is PRHDT and CDR2 is FYEKMQ (reference sequence). CDR3 size: 16 residues. CDR3 loop: CASRSGTGQENTEAFF. The DNA for the CDR3 is TGTGCCAGCAGATCCGGGACAGGGCAAGAGAACACTGAAGCTTTCTTT.

The rearrangement uses TRBV20-1 and TRBJ2-7; 8 nucleotides agree with TRBD1. V trimming: 0 bases; J trimming: 2 bases; junction bases outside the gene matches: 3. Germline V gives CDR1 DFQATT, CDR2 SNEGSKA (reference sequence). The CDR3 has 14 amino acids. CDR3: CSARDQQGAYEQYF. CDR3 sequence (DNA): TGCAGTGCTAGAGATCAACAGGGGGCCTACGAGCAGTACTTC.

This chain connects TRBV6-2 or TRBV6-3 to TRBJ2-5; 8 positions agree with TRBD2. J gave up 5 bases and V 2 bases, and 4 bases lay outside the gene matches. Germline values: CDR1 MNHEY, CDR2 SVGEGT. The CDR3 is 14 amino acids. The CDR3 loop is CASSYPEREETQYF. CDR3 sequence (DNA): TGTGCCAGCAGTTACCCCGAGCGGGAGGAGACCCAGTACTTC.

The chain links TRBV12-3 or TRBV12-4 to TRBJ2-1, with 9 bases identical to TRBD1. The CDR3 is 15 amino acids. After removal of 3 bases from V and 8 bases from J, the junction contained 8 bases not matched to a gene. The CDR3 DNA reads as TGTGCCAGCAGTTTCGTTGAGACAGGGGGTGATGAGCAGTTCTTC. Translating gives CASSFVETGGDEQFF.

The chain links TRBV4-1 to TRBJ1-1; D is ambiguous. The germline gives CDR1 MGHRA, CDR2 YSYEKL. Trimming cost V 0 bases and J 7 bases, with 15 bases left between them. The CDR3 has 15 residues. CDR3 bases: TGCGCCAGCAGCCAAGAGAGGGCACCCGTTTTTGAAGCTTTCTTT. Amino acids: CASSQERAPVFEAFF.

This chain connects TRBV19 to TRBJ2-1; tentatively, D is TRBD2 (6 bases). V lost 4 bases, J lost 8 bases, and 18 bases lay in between. The CDR3 runs 15 residues. CDR1 LNHDA and CDR2 SQIVND come from the germline V gene (reference sequence). This CDR3 is CASSTGTFLRDEQFF. In nucleotides, the CDR3 is TGTGCCAGTAGTACCGGGACTTTCCTTAGGGATGAGCAGTTCTTC.

J is TRBJ2-7 and V is TRBV11-1; the D is unclear. This CDR3 has 14 residues. Trimming pared 3 bases from V and 6 bases from J, leaving 15 bases between. The germline CDR1 and CDR2 sequences are SGHAT and FQDESV (reference sequence). In DNA form, the CDR3 reads TGTGCCAGCAGCTTCCCCTCCGTCTCGGGCGAGCAGTACTTC. This encodes CASSFPSVSGEQYF.

V and J are TRBV13 and TRBJ1-6; 11 nucleotides align to TRBD1. This CDR3 spans 16 amino acids. V trimming: 0 bases; J trimming: 9 bases; junction bases outside the gene matches: 4. CDR1 and CDR2 from the germline V gene are PRHDT and FYEKMQ (reference sequence). The CDR3 sequence: CASSLGRTGGSSPLHF. As DNA, the CDR3 is TGTGCCAGCAGCTTAGGCCGGACAGGGGGCAGTTCACCCCTCCACTTT.

The chain uses TRBV6-5 and TRBJ1-2; 10 bases are shared with TRBD1. CDR3 length equals 15 residues. V lost 1 base, J lost 6 bases, and 5 bases stayed unmatched. Germline V gene data show CDR1 as MNHEY and CDR2 as SVGAGI. The CDR3 coding sequence is TGTGCCAGCAGTTACTTCGACGGGACAGGGGATGGCTACACCTTC. Protein: CASSYFDGTGDGYTF.

The chain links TRBV2 to TRBJ1-1; D ambiguous. This CDR3 contains 10 residues. The V gene's germline CDR1 is SNHLY and CDR2 FYNNEI. Trimming took off 4 bases at V and 9 bases at J, with 6 bases between the two ends. CDR3 protein: CASSGHQAFF. DNA for the CDR3: TGTGCCAGCAGTGGTCACCAAGCTTTCTTT.

The genes are TRBV14 and TRBJ2-6; D is uncertain. This CDR3 comprises 15 residues. Germline V CDR1 and CDR2: SGHDN, FVKESK. V lost 3 bases to trimming and J lost 2 bases, with 8 bases between them. The CDR3 region has the DNA TGTGCCAGCAGCCACAGGCTCCCTGGGGCCAACGTCCTGACTTTC. Translation gives CASSHRLPGANVLTF. Looking up the rest from reference TRBV14 and TRBJ2-6 gives the full variable domain: EAGVTQFPSHSVIEKGQTVTLRCDPISGHDNLYWYRRVMGKEIKFLLHFVKESKQDESGMPNNRFLAERTGGTYSTLKVQPAELEDSGVYFCASSHRLPGANVLTFGAGSRLTVL.